These 11 T cell receptor beta chains share one sample of origin, sequenced in a study of cytomegalovirus exposure and HLA in healthy donors. 13 Jbeta primers and 60 Vbeta primers were used for the PCR. Sequencing was performed with immunoSEQ multiplex PCR; in TCRdb, only in-frame clones are kept and a portion is missing. This sample has about 250,000 clones, with 75% to 90% found just once. Sequencing was carried out using PBMCs. The receptors originated from a girl aged 2 to 10 in good health and CMV-seronegative.

The J gene is TRBJ2-7, the V gene TRBV6-1; 7 nucleotides agree with TRBD2. V trimming: 1 base; J trimming: 4 bases; junction bases outside the gene matches: 7. Per germline, CDR1 MNHNS and CDR2 SASEGT. The CDR3 sequence is 15 residues long. The CDR3 loop reads CASSEGGGLNYEQYF. The CDR3 bases are TGTGCCAGCAGTGAAGGGGGGGGACTTAATTACGAGCAGTACTTC.

J is TRBJ2-1 and V is TRBV5-6; weak D call: TRBD2 (6 bases). The V gene lost 0 bases and the J gene lost 7 bases, with 8 bases spanning the gap. The CDR3 runs 13 residues. Germline loops: CDR1 SGHDT, CDR2 YYEEEE. CDR3 amino acids: CASSLVGGNEQFF. CDR3 DNA: TGTGCCAGCAGCTTGGTTGGGGGGAATGAGCAGTTCTTC.

CDR3 sequence (DNA): TGTGCCAGCAGCTTAAATCCAGAAATCTATGGCTACACCTTC. It specifies CASSLNPEIYGYTF. V and J are TRBV11-2 and TRBJ1-2; D unclear. The V end was cut by 2 bases, the J end by 4 bases, with 11 bases between. In germline, CDR1 is SGHAT, CDR2 FQNNGV. The CDR3 has 14 amino acids.

The V call is TRBV19, the J call TRBJ2-1; perhaps TRBD2 as D (5 bases). The CDR3 consists of 16 residues. Trimming cost V 8 bases and J 4 bases, with 21 bases left between them. Germline CDR1 reads LNHDA; CDR2 reads SQIVND (reference sequence). In nucleotides, the CDR3 is TGTGCCAGTTCTCTGAGACCCCAGCGGAGGTACAATGAGCAGTTCTTC. Translating it yields CASSLRPQRRYNEQFF.

The DNA for the CDR3 is TGTGCCAGCAGCTTAGGCGGCGGAGCCTACGAGCAGTACTTC. Residues: CASSLGGGAYEQYF. The rearrangement links TRBV7-3 to TRBJ2-7; D gene ambiguous. The CDR3 loop spans 14 amino acids. The germline CDR1 and CDR2 sequences are SGHTA and FQGTGA. Trimming shortened V by 2 bases and J by 2 bases, and 10 bases separated the two germline ends.

The chain has TRBV6-1 and TRBJ2-7; D remains ambiguous. Germline CDR1 MNHNS, CDR2 SASEGT. V was pared by 8 bases and J by 6 bases, with 17 bases between. The CDR3 length is 13 residues. CDR3 sequence reads: CASSRSRHSEQYF. For the CDR3, the DNA is TGTGCCAGCTCCCGGTCCCGTCATAGCGAGCAGTACTTC.

The V call is TRBV7-8, the J call TRBJ1-5; no clear D. CDR3 length: 16 amino acids. Germline CDR1 is SGHVS and CDR2 is FQNEAQ. The ends were cut back, 1 base at V and 3 bases at J, with 13 bases in the middle. Here the CDR3 DNA reads TGTGCCAGCAGCTTAGTACCAGGCACTCTCAATCAGCCCCAGCATTTT. It yields the protein CASSLVPGTLNQPQHF.

The chain couples TRBV29-1 to TRBJ1-1; D perhaps matches TRBD1 (5 bases). The ends were cut back, 4 bases at V and 5 bases at J, with 17 bases in the middle. CDR3 length: 14 residues. Germline CDR1 and CDR2: SQVTM and ANQGSEA. In DNA, the CDR3 is TGCAGCGTTGTGAATTATAGGGGATCGACTGAAGCTTTCTTT. Its protein is CSVVNYRGSTEAFF.

V and J are TRBV4-1 and TRBJ2-7, with 7 bases matching TRBD1. V dropped 4 bases and J dropped 5; count of bases not matched to a gene: 17. Per the germline V gene, CDR1 is MGHRA and CDR2 is YSYEKL. CDR3 length: 17 residues. CDR3 sequence: CASSRASTGVVRNEQYF. CDR3 nucleotides: TGCGCCAGCAGCCGGGCGTCAACAGGGGTTGTCAGGAACGAGCAGTACTTC.

V is TRBV27 and J is TRBJ2-7; TRBD2 aligns across 7 bases. CDR3 size: 15 residues. V lost 4 bases and J lost 6; bases outside the gene matches: 12. Germline CDR1 is MNHEY and CDR2 is SMNVEV (reference sequence). The CDR3 here is CASSYGLGMTREQYF. CDR3 nucleotides: TGTGCCAGCAGTTACGGACTAGGGATGACACGCGAGCAGTACTTC.

The rearrangement joins TRBV7-8 to TRBJ1-6; maybe TRBD1 (6 bases). This CDR3 contains 15 residues. In germline, CDR1 is SGHVS, CDR2 FQNEAQ. Trimming took off 5 bases at V and 7 bases at J, with 15 bases between the two ends. Here the CDR3 reads CASSRDTGTNSPLHF. CDR3 DNA sequence: TGTGCCAGCAGCCGGGACACAGGGACGAATTCACCCCTCCACTTT.